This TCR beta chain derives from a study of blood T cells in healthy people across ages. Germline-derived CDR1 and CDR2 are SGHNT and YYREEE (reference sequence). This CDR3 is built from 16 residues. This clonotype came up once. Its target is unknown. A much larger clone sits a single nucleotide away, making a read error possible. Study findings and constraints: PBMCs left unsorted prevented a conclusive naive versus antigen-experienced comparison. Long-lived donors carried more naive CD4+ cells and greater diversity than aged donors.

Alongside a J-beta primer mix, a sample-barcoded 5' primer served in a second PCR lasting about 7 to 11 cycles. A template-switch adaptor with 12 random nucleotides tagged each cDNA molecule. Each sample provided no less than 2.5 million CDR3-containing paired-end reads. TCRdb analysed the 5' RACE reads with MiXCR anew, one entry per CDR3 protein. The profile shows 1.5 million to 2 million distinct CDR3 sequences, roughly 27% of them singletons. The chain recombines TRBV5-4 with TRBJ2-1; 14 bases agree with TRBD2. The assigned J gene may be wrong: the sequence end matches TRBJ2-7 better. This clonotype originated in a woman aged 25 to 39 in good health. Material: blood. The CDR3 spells CASSAGLAGGYNEQYF. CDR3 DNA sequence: TGTGCCAGCAGCGCCGGACTAGCGGGGGGCTACAATGAGCAGTACTTC.